One sample yielded the 16 T cell receptor beta chains listed below, sequenced in a study of blood T cell repertoires in COVID-19. TCRdb's copy holds only in-frame clones and misses some; the assay was immunoSEQ multiplex PCR. Found here are about 280,000 clones, about 90% of them singletons; the top ten hold 2% to 2.5%. Sequencing was done on a sample of peripheral blood. Receptors were obtained from a young woman who had recovered from COVID-19.

This clone rates as medium-sized. The chain has TRBV6-5 and TRBJ1-5; D unresolved. The CDR3 spans 15 residues. CDR1 is MNHEY, CDR2 SVGAGI, per germline. V lost 5 bases to trimming and J lost 1 base, with 12 bases between them. CDR3 DNA: TGTGCCAGCAGTCCCGACACGACGAGCAATCAGCCCCAGCATTTT. This translates into CASSPDTTSNQPQHF.

The count of this clone is one. CDR3 loop: CASSQLTGVGSNSPLHF. CDR3 sequence (DNA): TGTGCCAGCAGCCAGCTAACAGGGGTCGGGTCTAATTCACCCCTCCACTTT. The chain couples TRBV3-1 (or the pseudogene TRBV3-2) to TRBJ1-6; TRBD1 matches at 7 bases. Germline V gives CDR1 LGHDT, CDR2 YNNKEL (reference sequence). The CDR3 is made up of 17 amino acids. V shed 3 bases, J shed 6 bases, and the junction held 11 bases outside the gene matches.

The chain combines TRBV2 with TRBJ2-5; 7 bases line up with TRBD2. The CDR3 is 12 residues long. V lost 4 bases and J lost 6; bases outside the gene matches: 2. Germline V gene data show CDR1 as SNHLY and CDR2 as FYNNEI. The CDR3 is CASSGEGQTQYF. In DNA form, the CDR3 reads TGTGCCAGCAGTGGGGAGGGCCAGACCCAGTACTTC.

The genes are TRBV7-8 and TRBJ2-7; tentative D call: TRBD2 (5 bases). The germline gives CDR1 SGHVS, CDR2 FQNEAQ. The CDR3 extends over 14 amino acids. V was shortened by 3 bases and J by 0 bases, with 9 bases between the two germline ends. CDR3 loop: CASSFGGRSYEQYF. DNA of the CDR3: TGTGCCAGCAGCTTCGGAGGACGCTCCTACGAGCAGTACTTC.

The chain carries TRBV29-1 and TRBJ2-5, with D tentatively TRBD1 (6 bases). CDR1 SQVTM and CDR2 ANQGSEA come from the germline V gene. V was trimmed by 6 bases and J by 4 bases, leaving 12 bases between them. This CDR3 has 12 residues. The CDR3 is CSVIQGLETQYF. The CDR3 nucleotides read TGCAGCGTGATACAGGGTCTAGAGACCCAGTACTTC.

The rearrangement uses TRBV7-9 and TRBJ1-1, with D maybe TRBD1 (5 bases). The CDR3 covers 13 residues. From germline, CDR1 is SEHNR and CDR2 FQNEAQ (reference sequence). V was clipped by 3 bases and J by 4 bases, with 9 bases between them. The CDR3 region has the DNA TGTGCCAGCAGCTTGGGGGGGAGCACTGAAGCTTTCTTT. Translation gives CASSLGGSTEAFF.

CDR3 in amino acids: CSASDRVKETQYF. In DNA form, the CDR3 reads TGCAGTGCTAGTGACAGGGTTAAAGAGACCCAGTACTTC. The chain uses TRBV20-1 and TRBJ2-5; 7 nucleotides agree with TRBD1. Germline V gene data show CDR1 as DFQATT and CDR2 as SNEGSKA (reference sequence). The junction had 4 bases not matched to a gene; V was cut back by 3 bases and J by 3 bases. This CDR3 has 13 amino acids.

This clone was observed a handful of times. The chain joins TRBV5-1 to TRBJ2-7, with D tentatively TRBD1 (5 bases). Trimming pared 5 bases from V and 2 bases from J, leaving 11 bases between. This CDR3 comprises 13 residues. The germline V gene has CDR1 SGHRS and CDR2 YFSETQ. The CDR3 DNA follows: TGCGCCAGCAGTTCCTCACAGGCCTACGAGCAGTACTTC. Its protein is CASSSSQAYEQYF.

The gene calls are TRBV5-6 and TRBJ2-5; 8 bases align to TRBD2. This CDR3 region has 16 residues. With 4 bases clipped from V and 7 bases from J, the junction kept 15 bases outside the gene matches. In germline, CDR1 is SGHDT, CDR2 YYEEEE. DNA of the CDR3: TGTGCCAGCAGCCCTGATGGGGCGGGGGGCCCGGGGACCCAGTACTTC. Translating gives CASSPDGAGGPGTQYF.

J is TRBJ2-2 and V is TRBV3-1 (or the pseudogene TRBV3-2); the D gene is possibly TRBD2 (6 bases). The CDR3 runs to 12 residues. Trimming left V 10 bases short and J 6 bases short, with 12 bases between. Germline V gene data show CDR1 as LGHDT and CDR2 as YNNKEL (reference sequence). The CDR3, as DNA: TGTGCCACTGGGCGGGAAGCCGGGGAGCTGTTTTTT. This sequence encodes CATGREAGELFF.

The chain links TRBV3-1 (or the pseudogene TRBV3-2) to TRBJ2-5; the match to TRBD2 covers 16 bases. V shed 6 bases and J 9 bases; nucleotides not matched to a gene: 19. The CDR3 runs to 19 residues. CDR1 and CDR2 from the germline V gene are LGHDT and YNNKEL (reference sequence). DNA of the CDR3: TGTGCCAGCAGTCCTGACCCTCCGGGACTAGCGGGGGGGGATGAGGCCCAGTACTTC. It translates to CASSPDPPGLAGGDEAQYF.

The chain uses TRBV5-4 and TRBJ1-3; 8 bases align to TRBD1. In germline, CDR1 is SGHNT, CDR2 YYREEE (reference sequence). The V gene end was trimmed by 4 bases and the J gene end by 0 bases; junction bases not matched to a gene: 6. This CDR3 region has 16 residues. The CDR3: CASSPDRVFSGNTIYF. DNA for the CDR3: TGTGCCAGCAGCCCGGACAGGGTCTTCTCTGGAAACACCATATATTTT.

The chain recombines TRBV5-4 with TRBJ2-5, with D perhaps TRBD1 (6 bases). The CDR3 is 14 amino acids. Germline-derived CDR1 and CDR2 are SGHNT and YYREEE (reference sequence). The V and J ends lost 4 bases and 2 bases respectively, with 12 bases between them. The CDR3 sequence: CASSPTGKQETQYF. The CDR3 nucleotides read TGTGCCAGCAGCCCTACAGGGAAACAAGAGACCCAGTACTTC.

This clone was seen a handful of times. The V gene is TRBV18, the J gene TRBJ1-2, with 8 bases that match TRBD1. V was pared by 3 bases and J by 1 base, with 7 bases of the junction left unmatched. Germline values: CDR1 KGHSH, CDR2 LQKENI. CDR3 length: 16 residues. Written as DNA, the CDR3 is TGTGCCAGCTCACCGACAGGACAGGGAAGTAACTATGGCTACACCTTC. The encoded protein is CASSPTGQGSNYGYTF.

V gene TRBV28 combines with J gene TRBJ2-1, with 7 bases lining up with TRBD2. The junction had 2 bases not matched to a gene; V was cut back by 2 bases and J by 10 bases. The CDR3 is 12 residues long. CDR1 is MDHEN, CDR2 SYDVKM, per germline. The CDR3 nucleotides read TGTGCCAGCAGTTTAAGGGGAGGGGAGCAGTTCTTC. Its translation: CASSLRGGEQFF.

The chain employs TRBV25-1 and TRBJ2-7, with 8 bases matching TRBD1. Germline-derived CDR1 and CDR2 are MGHDK and SYGVNS. The length of the CDR3 is 13 residues. J was trimmed by 6 bases and V by 2 bases; bases with no gene match: 3. CDR3 sequence: CASSESGQGEQYF. CDR3 DNA: TGTGCCAGCAGTGAAAGTGGACAGGGCGAGCAGTACTTC.